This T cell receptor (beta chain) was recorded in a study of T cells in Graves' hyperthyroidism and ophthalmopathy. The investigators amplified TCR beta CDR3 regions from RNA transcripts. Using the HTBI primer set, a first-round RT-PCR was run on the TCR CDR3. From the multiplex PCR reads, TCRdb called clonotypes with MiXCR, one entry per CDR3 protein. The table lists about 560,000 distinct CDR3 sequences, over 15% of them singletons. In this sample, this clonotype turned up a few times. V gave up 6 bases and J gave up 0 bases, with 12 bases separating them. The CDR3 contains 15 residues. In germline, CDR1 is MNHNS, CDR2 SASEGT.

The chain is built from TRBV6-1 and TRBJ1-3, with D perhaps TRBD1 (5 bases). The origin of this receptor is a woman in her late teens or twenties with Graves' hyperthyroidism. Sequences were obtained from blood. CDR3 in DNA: TGTGCCAGCAGGGCTGAGGGGAGCTCTGGAAACACCATATATTTT. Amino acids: CASRAEGSSGNTIYF.